This TCR beta chain comes out of a study of early T cells in non-severe SARS-CoV-2 infection. Background on the study: Sequencing input comprised bulk RNA from unsorted whole blood; chain pairing was not available. Study-level findings and limits: Anti-spike CD8 responses were favored by VDJdb matching, which missed private and CD4 specificities.

The TCR library protocol attached unique molecular identifiers to the individual cDNA molecules. TCRdb called the 5' RACE reads again in MiXCR, with one record for every CDR3 protein. Among roughly 41,000 distinct CDR3 sequences listed, 5% to 6.5% were seen once. A few counts support this clonotype. Its specificity is not known. Deletions cut 5 bases from V and 0 bases from J, with 11 bases between. CDR1 is MNHNY and CDR2 is SVGAGI in the germline V gene (reference sequence). The CDR3 spans 14 residues. This receptor was identified in an adult who was a healthcare worker with PCR-confirmed SARS-CoV-2 infection or an uninfected control (not recorded which). The chain combines TRBV6-6 with TRBJ2-7, with D perhaps TRBD1 or TRBD2 (5 bases each). The sequencing input was whole blood. CDR3 protein: CASSGTGSSYEQYF. The CDR3 DNA sequence: TGTGCCAGCAGTGGGACGGGGAGCTCCTACGAGCAGTACTTC.